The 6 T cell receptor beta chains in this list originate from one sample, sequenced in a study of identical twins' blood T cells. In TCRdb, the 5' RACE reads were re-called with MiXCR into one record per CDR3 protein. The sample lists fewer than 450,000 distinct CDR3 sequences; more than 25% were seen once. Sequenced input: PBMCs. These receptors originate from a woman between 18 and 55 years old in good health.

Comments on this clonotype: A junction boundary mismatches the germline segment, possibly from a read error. The CDR3 protein is CTTSSTDTQYF. CDR3 nucleotides: TGTACCACCAGTAGCACAGATACGCAGTATTTT. The chain has TRBV24-1 and TRBJ2-3; D unresolved. The CDR3 has 11 residues. Germline V gene sequence: CDR1 KGHDR, CDR2 SFDVKD.

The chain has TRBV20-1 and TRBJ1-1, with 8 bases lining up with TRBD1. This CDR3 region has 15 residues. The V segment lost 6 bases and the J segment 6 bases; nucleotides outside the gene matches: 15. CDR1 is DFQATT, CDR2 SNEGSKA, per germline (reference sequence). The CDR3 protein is CSAHRRMTGEAEAFF. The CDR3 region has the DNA TGCAGTGCCCACCGGCGAATGACAGGGGAGGCTGAAGCTTTCTTT.

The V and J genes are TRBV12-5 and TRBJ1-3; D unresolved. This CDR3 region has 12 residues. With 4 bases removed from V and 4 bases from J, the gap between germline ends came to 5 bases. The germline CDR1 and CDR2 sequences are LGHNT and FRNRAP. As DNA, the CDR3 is TGTGCTAGTGGTTCGGACGGAAACACCATATATTTT. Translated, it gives CASGSDGNTIYF.

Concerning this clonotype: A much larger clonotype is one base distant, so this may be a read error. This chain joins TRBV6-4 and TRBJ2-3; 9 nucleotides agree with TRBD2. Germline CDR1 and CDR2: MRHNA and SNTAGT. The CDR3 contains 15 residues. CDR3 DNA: TGTACCAGCAGCCCCTCAGCGGGGGGAACAGATACGCAGTATTTT. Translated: CTSSPSAGGTDTQYF.

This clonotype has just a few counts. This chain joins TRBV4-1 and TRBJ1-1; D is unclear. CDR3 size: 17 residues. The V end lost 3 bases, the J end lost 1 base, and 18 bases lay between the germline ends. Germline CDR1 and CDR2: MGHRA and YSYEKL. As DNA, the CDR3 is TGCGCCAGCAGCCACCCGGCAGGCTCGACACAGAACACTGAAGCTTTCTTT. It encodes CASSHPAGSTQNTEAFF.

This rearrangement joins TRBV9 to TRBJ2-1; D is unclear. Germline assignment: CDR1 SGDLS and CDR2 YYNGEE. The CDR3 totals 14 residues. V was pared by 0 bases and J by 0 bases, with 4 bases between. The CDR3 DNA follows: TGTGCCAGCAGCGTAGGGCTCTCCTACAATGAGCAGTTCTTC. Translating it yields CASSVGLSYNEQFF.